These 19 T cell receptor beta chains originate from one sample sequenced in a study of cytomegalovirus exposure and HLA in healthy donors. PCR was performed using 60 Vbeta and 13 Jbeta primers. TCRdb's copy holds only in-frame clones and misses some; the assay was immunoSEQ multiplex PCR. The sample includes over 100,000 clones, roughly 85% of them seen just once. Sequenced sample: PBMCs. The source of these receptors is a man in his forties in good health and CMV-seronegative.

The table lists this clone with a few counts. In DNA form, the CDR3 reads TGTGCCTGGTATGGCGGTCTCACAGATACGCAGTATTTT. Protein sequence: CAWYGGLTDTQYF. The chain uses TRBV30 and TRBJ2-3; D gene unclear. With 5 bases removed from V and 2 bases from J, the gap between germline ends came to 11 bases. From germline, CDR1 is GTSNPN and CDR2 SVGIG (reference sequence). The CDR3 spans 13 residues.

DNA for the CDR3: TGCGCCAGCAGCCAAGAAATCGCGGGGGACACCGGGGAGCTGTTTTTT. Residues: CASSQEIAGDTGELFF. The chain couples TRBV4-3 to TRBJ2-2, with 7 nucleotides matching TRBD2. Germline V gives CDR1 LGHNA, CDR2 YSLEER. V dropped 0 bases and J dropped 3; count of bases not matched to a gene: 4. The CDR3 runs to 16 residues.

The chain couples TRBV27 to TRBJ2-5; D is undetermined. Trimming shortened V by 5 bases and J by 2 bases, and 6 bases separated the two germline ends. Per germline, CDR1 MNHEY and CDR2 SMNVEV (reference sequence). The CDR3 extends over 12 amino acids. The DNA for the CDR3 is TGTGCCAGCAGTCCCACTCAAGAGACCCAGTACTTC. It translates to CASSPTQETQYF.

J is TRBJ2-1 and V is TRBV28, with TRBD1 as a possible D gene (6 bases). The germline CDR1 and CDR2 sequences are MDHEN and SYDVKM. Deletions cut 4 bases from V and 5 bases from J, with 15 bases between. The CDR3 spans 15 residues. CDR3 sequence (DNA): TGTGCCAGCAGTTGGACCGGGACACCGAACAATGAGCAGTTCTTC. Translating it yields CASSWTGTPNNEQFF.

This clone was counted a few times. This chain connects TRBV7-6 to TRBJ1-4; D remains ambiguous. Germline V lookup: CDR1 SGHVS, CDR2 FNYEAQ. The V end was cut by 5 bases, the J end by 6 bases, with 13 bases between. The CDR3 consists of 14 residues. The CDR3 loop reads CASSLTGFDEKLFF. As DNA, the CDR3 is TGTGCCAGCAGCCTCACCGGGTTCGATGAAAAACTGTTTTTT.

This sequence joins TRBV7-6 and TRBJ2-7, with TRBD2 identical over 9 bases. Losses at the gene ends were 5 bases for V and 3 bases for J; bases not matched to a gene: 5. The CDR3 is made up of 14 amino acids. Germline V lookup: CDR1 SGHVS, CDR2 FNYEAQ. Here the CDR3 DNA reads TGTGCCAGCAGCCGCGGCGGGAGGGACTACGAGCAGTACTTC. It is translated as CASSRGGRDYEQYF. Variable domain in full (rest from reference TRBV7-6 and TRBJ2-7): GAGVSQSPRYKVTKRGQDVALRCDPISGHVSLYWYRQALGQGPEFLTYFNYEAQQDKSGLPNDRFSAERPEGSISTLTIQRTEQRDSAMYRCASSRGGRDYEQYFGPGTRLTVT.

The rearrangement links TRBV4-3 to TRBJ2-7, with 7 bases aligning to TRBD1. Trimming cost V 3 bases and J 5 bases; bases outside gene matches: 10. The germline CDR1 and CDR2 sequences are LGHNA and YSLEER. This CDR3 is built from 15 residues. The CDR3 DNA reads TGCGCCAGCAGCCAGGGGACAGATGCCCCCCACGAGCAGTACTTC. Residues: CASSQGTDAPHEQYF.

This rearrangement joins TRBV21-1 to TRBJ1-6; whether TRBD1, the table's D call, matches the DNA was not checked. TRBV21-1 is tagged as a pseudogene. This CDR3 comprises 16 residues. As DNA, the CDR3 is TGTGCCAGCAGCAAAGCCTGGGCAGGGTATGATTCACCCCTCCACTTT. Translating gives CASSKAWAGYDSPLHF.

This chain joins TRBV7-9 and TRBJ1-1; weak D call: TRBD1 (6 bases). The V gene lost 1 base and the J gene lost 4 bases, with 13 bases spanning the gap. The CDR3 length is 15 residues. Germline V gene sequence: CDR1 SEHNR, CDR2 FQNEAQ (reference sequence). CDR3 DNA sequence: TGTGCCAGCAGCTTAGAAGGGAGGGGGGGCACTGAAGCTTTCTTT. Protein sequence: CASSLEGRGGTEAFF.

This clone was observed once. V is TRBV5-1 and J is TRBJ1-3; D is possibly TRBD1 (5 bases). Germline V gene lookup returns CDR1 SGHRS and CDR2 YFSETQ. CDR3 length: 15 residues. V was cut by 5 bases and J by 0 bases, with 12 bases left in between. For the CDR3, the DNA is TGCGCCAGCAGTGAACAGGAAAGCTCTGGAAACACCATATATTTT. It encodes CASSEQESSGNTIYF.

The CDR3 region is CASRREGTGDQPQHF. CDR3 nucleotide sequence: TGTGCCAGCAGGAGAGAAGGGACAGGGGACCAGCCCCAGCATTTT. The chain couples TRBV7-2 to TRBJ1-5; 10 bases fit TRBD1. The CDR3 has 15 amino acids. The J segment lost 7 bases and the V segment lost 6 bases, leaving 9 bases of the junction unmatched. Per germline, CDR1 SGHTA and CDR2 FQGNSA.

The rearrangement links TRBV27 to TRBJ2-7; D may be TRBD2 (6 bases). The CDR3 is 17 residues long. CDR1 and CDR2 (germline): MNHEY, SMNVEV (reference sequence). Trimming left V 4 bases short and J 4 bases short, with 23 bases between. The CDR3 coding sequence is TGTGCCAGCAGTTCACTGCGCGGGGCCCCGGGACGATACGAGCAGTACTTC. Translating gives CASSSLRGAPGRYEQYF.

The rearrangement uses TRBV9 and TRBJ2-3; weak D call: TRBD2 (5 bases). V was shortened by 0 bases and J by 0 bases, with 11 bases between the two germline ends. Germline CDR1 and CDR2: SGDLS and YYNGEE. The CDR3 sequence is 16 residues long. The CDR3, as DNA: TGTGCCAGCAGCGTAGGATCAGCGGCTAGCACAGATACGCAGTATTTT. Translated, it gives CASSVGSAASTDTQYF.

The sample holds a few counts of this clone. The V call is TRBV7-9, the J call TRBJ2-2; TRBD2 agrees at 8 bases. With 4 bases clipped from V and 5 bases from J, the junction kept 6 bases outside the gene matches. From germline, CDR1 is SEHNR and CDR2 FQNEAQ (reference sequence). The CDR3 totals 15 residues. CDR3 loop: CASSSPGGQTGELFF. DNA for the CDR3: TGTGCCAGCAGCTCCCCGGGGGGGCAGACCGGGGAGCTGTTTTTT.

The V and J genes are TRBV5-5 and TRBJ2-1, with 8 bases matching TRBD1. Germline CDR1 reads SGHKS; CDR2 reads YYEKEE (reference sequence). The CDR3 is 15 amino acids. J gave up 4 bases and V 1 base, and 4 bases lay outside the gene matches. The CDR3 here is CASSLTRDRYNEQFF. CDR3 DNA: TGTGCCAGCAGCTTGACCCGGGACAGGTACAATGAGCAGTTCTTC.

V and J are TRBV7-2 and TRBJ2-7; the D gene is possibly TRBD1 (6 bases). This CDR3 is built from 18 residues. Germline V gene sequence: CDR1 SGHTA, CDR2 FQGNSA. V lost 0 bases, J lost 0 bases, and 18 bases lay in between. The CDR3: CASSLALGGGQSSYEQYF. The CDR3, as DNA: TGTGCCAGCAGCTTAGCGCTTGGAGGTGGACAGAGCTCCTACGAGCAGTACTTC.

The chain is built from TRBV19 and TRBJ1-5; 9 nucleotides agree with TRBD1. Germline CDR1 is LNHDA and CDR2 is SQIVND (reference sequence). The CDR3 has 13 residues. The V and J ends lost 4 bases and 6 bases, in that order; junction bases with no gene match: 1. The chain's CDR3 is CASSTQGAQPQHF. The CDR3 DNA reads TGTGCCAGTAGTACACAGGGGGCTCAGCCCCAGCATTTT.

V is TRBV9 and J is TRBJ2-1, with 13 bases that match TRBD2. Germline V gene data show CDR1 as SGDLS and CDR2 as YYNGEE. CDR3 size: 16 residues. V lost 2 bases, J lost 7 bases, and 6 bases stayed unmatched. The CDR3 DNA reads as TGTGCCAGCAGCGTGAGGACTAGCGGGAGTTTTAATGAGCAGTTCTTC. Translation: CASSVRTSGSFNEQFF. Using reference TRBV9 and TRBJ2-1 for the parts outside the CDR3, the full variable domain is DSGVTQTPKHLITATGQRVTLRCSPRSGDLSVYWYQQSLDQGLQFLIQYYNGEERAKGNILERFSAQQFPDLHSELNLSSLELGDSALYFCASSVRTSGSFNEQFFGPGTRLTVL.

This clone has just a few counts. The chain uses TRBV11-2 and TRBJ2-7; 9 bases are a match to TRBD1. V was clipped by 3 bases and J by 4 bases; unmatched bases: 7. The germline CDR1 and CDR2 sequences are SGHAT and FQNNGV. The CDR3 sequence is 15 residues long. In nucleotides, the CDR3 is TGTGCCAGCAGCTTCTCCGGGACAGGGTCGTACGAGCAGTACTTC. The encoded protein is CASSFSGTGSYEQYF.